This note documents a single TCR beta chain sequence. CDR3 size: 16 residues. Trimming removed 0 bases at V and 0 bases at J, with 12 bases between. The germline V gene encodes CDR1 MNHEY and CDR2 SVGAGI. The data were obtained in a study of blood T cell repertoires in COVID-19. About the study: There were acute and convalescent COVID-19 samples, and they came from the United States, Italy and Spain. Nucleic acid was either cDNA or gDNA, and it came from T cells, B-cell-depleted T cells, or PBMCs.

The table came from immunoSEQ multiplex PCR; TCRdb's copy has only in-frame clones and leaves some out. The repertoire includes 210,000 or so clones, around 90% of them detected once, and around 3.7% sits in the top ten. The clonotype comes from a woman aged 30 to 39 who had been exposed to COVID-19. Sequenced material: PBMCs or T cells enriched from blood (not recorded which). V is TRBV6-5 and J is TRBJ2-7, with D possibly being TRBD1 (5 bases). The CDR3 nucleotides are TGTGCCAGCAGTTACTCCCCGGGCAGGGCCTCCTACGAGCAGTACTTC. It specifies CASSYSPGRASYEQYF.